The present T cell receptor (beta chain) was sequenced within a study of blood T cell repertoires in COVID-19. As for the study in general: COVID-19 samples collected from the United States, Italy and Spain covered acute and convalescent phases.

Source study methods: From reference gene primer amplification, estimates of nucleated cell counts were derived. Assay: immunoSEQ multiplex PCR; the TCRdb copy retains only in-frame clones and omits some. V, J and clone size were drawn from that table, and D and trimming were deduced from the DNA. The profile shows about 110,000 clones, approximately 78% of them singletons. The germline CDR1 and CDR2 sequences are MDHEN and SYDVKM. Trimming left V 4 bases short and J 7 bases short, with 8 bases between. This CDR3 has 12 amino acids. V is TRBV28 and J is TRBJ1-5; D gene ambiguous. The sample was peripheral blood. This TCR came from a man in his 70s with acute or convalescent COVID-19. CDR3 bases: TGTGCCAGCAGTTCTAGGGAGCAGCCCCAGCATTTT. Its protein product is CASSSREQPQHF.